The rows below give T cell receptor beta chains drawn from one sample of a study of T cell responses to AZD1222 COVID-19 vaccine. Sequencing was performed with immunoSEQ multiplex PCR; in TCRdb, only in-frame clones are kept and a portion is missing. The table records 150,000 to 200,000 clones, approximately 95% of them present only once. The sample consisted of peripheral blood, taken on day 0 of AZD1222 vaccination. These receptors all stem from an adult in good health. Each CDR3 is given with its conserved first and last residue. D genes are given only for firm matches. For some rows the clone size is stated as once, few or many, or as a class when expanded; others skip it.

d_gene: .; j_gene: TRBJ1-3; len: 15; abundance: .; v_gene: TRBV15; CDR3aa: CATSRYEPTGNTIYF; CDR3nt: TGTGCCACCAGCAGATACGAGCCTACTGGAAACACCATATATTTT
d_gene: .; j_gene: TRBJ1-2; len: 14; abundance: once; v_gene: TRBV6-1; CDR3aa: CASSEDRRNYGYTF; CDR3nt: TGTGCCAGCAGTGAAGACAGGAGAAACTATGGCTACACCTTC
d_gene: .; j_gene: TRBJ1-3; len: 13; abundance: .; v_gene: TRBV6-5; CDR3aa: CASSPQRGNTIYF; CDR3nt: TGTGCCAGCAGTCCCCAGCGGGGAAACACCATATATTTT
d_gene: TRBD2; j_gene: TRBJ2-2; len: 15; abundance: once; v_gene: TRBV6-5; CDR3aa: CASSAGLGLTGELFF; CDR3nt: TGTGCCAGCAGCGCGGGACTAGGCCTCACCGGGGAGCTGTTTTTT
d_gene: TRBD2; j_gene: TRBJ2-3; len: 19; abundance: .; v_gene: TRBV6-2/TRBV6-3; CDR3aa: CASSLDRTSGRARADTQYF; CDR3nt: TGTGCCAGCAGCCTCGACCGGACTAGCGGGAGGGCTCGGGCAGATACGCAGTATTTT
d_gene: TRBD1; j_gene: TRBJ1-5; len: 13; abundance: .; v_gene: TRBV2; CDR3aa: CASKDRGWQPQHF; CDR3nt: TGTGCCAGTAAAGACAGGGGATGGCAGCCCCAGCATTTT
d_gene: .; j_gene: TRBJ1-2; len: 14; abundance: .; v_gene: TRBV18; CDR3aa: CASSPPTANYGYTF; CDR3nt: TGTGCCAGCTCACCACCGACGGCTAACTATGGCTACACCTTC
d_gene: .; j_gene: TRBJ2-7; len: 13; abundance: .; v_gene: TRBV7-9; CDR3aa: CASHAVGGSEQYF; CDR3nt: TGTGCCAGCCACGCGGTCGGTGGGTCCGAGCAGTACTTC
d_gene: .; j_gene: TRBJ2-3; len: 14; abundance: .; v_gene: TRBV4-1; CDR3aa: CASSPQAYVDTQYF; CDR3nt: TGCGCCAGCAGCCCTCAGGCCTATGTGGATACGCAGTATTTT
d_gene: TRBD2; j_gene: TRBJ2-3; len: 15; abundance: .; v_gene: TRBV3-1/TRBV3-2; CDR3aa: CASSQAISGGDTQYF; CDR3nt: TGTGCCAGCAGCCAAGCTATAAGCGGGGGAGATACGCAGTATTTT
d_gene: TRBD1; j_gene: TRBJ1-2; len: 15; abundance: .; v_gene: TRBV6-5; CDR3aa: CASRMGQGRRDGYTF; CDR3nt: TGTGCCAGCAGGATGGGACAGGGTCGTAGGGATGGCTACACCTTC
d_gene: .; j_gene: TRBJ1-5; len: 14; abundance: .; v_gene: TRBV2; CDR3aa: CASNEGYSNQPQHF; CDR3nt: TGTGCCAGCAATGAGGGCTATAGCAATCAGCCCCAGCATTTT
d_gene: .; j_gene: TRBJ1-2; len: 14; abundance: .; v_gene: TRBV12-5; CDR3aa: CASGIQALIYGYTF; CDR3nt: TGTGCTAGTGGTATCCAGGCCCTAATTTATGGCTACACCTTC
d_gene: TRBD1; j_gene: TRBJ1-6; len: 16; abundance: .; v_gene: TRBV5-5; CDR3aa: CASSSRTGRMNSPLHF; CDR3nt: TGTGCCAGCAGCTCTCGGACAGGTAGAATGAATTCACCCCTCCACTTT
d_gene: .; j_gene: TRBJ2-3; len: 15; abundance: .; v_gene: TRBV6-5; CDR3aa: CASSYQGKSTDTQYF; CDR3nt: TGTGCCAGCAGTTACCAGGGAAAAAGCACAGATACGCAGTATTTT
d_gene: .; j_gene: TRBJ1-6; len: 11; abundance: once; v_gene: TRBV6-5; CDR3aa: CASTAWGPLHF; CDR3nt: TGTGCCAGCACGGCTTGGGGTCCCCTCCACTTT
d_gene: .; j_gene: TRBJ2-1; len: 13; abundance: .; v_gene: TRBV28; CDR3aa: CASNLPGHGEQFF; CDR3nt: TGTGCCAGCAATCTCCCGGGACACGGTGAGCAGTTCTTC
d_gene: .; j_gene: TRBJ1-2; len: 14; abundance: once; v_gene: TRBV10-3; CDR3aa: CAISERPKYYGYTF; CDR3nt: TGTGCCATCAGTGAAAGGCCGAAATACTATGGCTACACCTTC
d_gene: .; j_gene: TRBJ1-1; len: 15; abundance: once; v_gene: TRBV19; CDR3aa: CASSIGDIRSAEAFF; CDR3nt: TGTGCCAGTAGTATAGGCGATATCCGTTCCGCTGAAGCTTTCTTT
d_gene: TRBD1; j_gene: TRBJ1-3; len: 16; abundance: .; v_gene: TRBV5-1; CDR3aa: CASSFTGGSSGNTIYF; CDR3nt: TGCGCCAGCAGTTTCACAGGGGGATCCTCTGGAAACACCATATATTTT
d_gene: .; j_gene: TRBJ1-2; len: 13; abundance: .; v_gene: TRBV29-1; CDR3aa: CSVWLSGVSGYTF; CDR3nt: TGCAGCGTTTGGCTATCGGGGGTTTCTGGCTACACCTTC
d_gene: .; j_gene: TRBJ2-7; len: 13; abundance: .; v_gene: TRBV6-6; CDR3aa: CASSSDRINEQYF; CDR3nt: TGTGCCAGCAGCTCCGACAGAATCAACGAGCAGTACTTC
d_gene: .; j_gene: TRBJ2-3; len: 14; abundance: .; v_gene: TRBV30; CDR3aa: CAWSQGQRVDTQYF; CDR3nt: TGTGCCTGGAGCCAGGGTCAGAGGGTAGATACGCAGTATTTT
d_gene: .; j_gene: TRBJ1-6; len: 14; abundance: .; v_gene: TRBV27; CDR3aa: CASSFLQNNSPLHF; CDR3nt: TGTGCCAGCAGTTTCCTACAGAATAATTCACCCCTCCACTTT
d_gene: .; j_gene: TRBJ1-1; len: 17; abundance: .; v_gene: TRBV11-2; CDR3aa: CASSLEVVTRVNTEAFF; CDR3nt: TGTGCCAGCAGCTTAGAAGTAGTAACGAGGGTGAACACTGAAGCTTTCTTT
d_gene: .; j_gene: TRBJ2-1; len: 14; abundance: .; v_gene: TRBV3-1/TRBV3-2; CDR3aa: CASSQVVDTNEQFF; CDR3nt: TGTGCCAGCAGCCAAGTGGTAGATACCAATGAGCAGTTCTTC
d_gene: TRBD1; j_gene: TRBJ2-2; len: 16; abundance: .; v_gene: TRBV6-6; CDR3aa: CASSHRGQSLGGELFF; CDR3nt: TGTGCCAGCAGTCACAGGGGACAGAGTCTAGGCGGGGAGCTGTTTTTT
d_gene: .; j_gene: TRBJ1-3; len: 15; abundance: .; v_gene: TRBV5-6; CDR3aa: CASSREGVLGNTIYF; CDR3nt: TGTGCCAGCTCCCGGGAGGGGGTGCTGGGAAACACCATATATTTT
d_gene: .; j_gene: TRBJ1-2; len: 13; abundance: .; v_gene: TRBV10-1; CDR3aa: CASSEFAGSGYTF; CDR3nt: TGCGCCAGCAGTGAGTTCGCAGGGAGTGGATACACCTTC
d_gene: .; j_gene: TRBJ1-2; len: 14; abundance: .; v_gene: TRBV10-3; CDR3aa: CAISLGVTNYGYTF; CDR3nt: TGTGCCATCAGTCTGGGGGTCACTAACTATGGCTACACCTTC
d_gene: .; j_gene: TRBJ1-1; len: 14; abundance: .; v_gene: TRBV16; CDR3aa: CASSSQGGFAEAFF; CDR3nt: TGTGCCAGCAGCTCCCAAGGCGGGTTCGCTGAAGCTTTCTTT
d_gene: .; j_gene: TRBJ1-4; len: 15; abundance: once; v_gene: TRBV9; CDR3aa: CASTPGPSTNEKLFF; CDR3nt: TGTGCCAGCACCCCCGGGCCTTCGACAAATGAAAAACTGTTTTTT
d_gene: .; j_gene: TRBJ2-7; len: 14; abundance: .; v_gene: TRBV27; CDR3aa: CASSTDRRSYEQYF; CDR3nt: TGTGCCAGCAGTACAGACAGGAGGAGCTACGAGCAGTACTTC
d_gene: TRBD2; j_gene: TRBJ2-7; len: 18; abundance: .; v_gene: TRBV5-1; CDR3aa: CASSPGGGIRDGDSEQYF; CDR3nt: TGCGCCAGCAGCCCCGGGGGAGGGATAAGGGATGGAGACTCCGAGCAGTACTTC
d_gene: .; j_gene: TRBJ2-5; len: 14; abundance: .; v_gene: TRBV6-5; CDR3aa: CASSPRDTQETQYF; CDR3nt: TGTGCCAGCAGTCCCCGGGACACTCAAGAGACCCAGTACTTC
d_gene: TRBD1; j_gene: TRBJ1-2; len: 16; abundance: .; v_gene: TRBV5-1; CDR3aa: CASSLGGTGTSSGYTF; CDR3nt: TGCGCCAGCAGCTTAGGAGGGACAGGAACTTCGTCTGGCTACACCTTC
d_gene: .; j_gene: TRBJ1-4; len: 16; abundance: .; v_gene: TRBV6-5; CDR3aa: CASSYSIAGGNEKLFF; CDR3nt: TGTGCCAGCAGTTACTCGATAGCGGGGGGAAATGAAAAACTGTTTTTT
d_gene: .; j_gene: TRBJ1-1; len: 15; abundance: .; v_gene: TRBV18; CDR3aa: CASSPTSSGNTEAFF; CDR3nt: TGTGCCAGCTCACCTACCTCTTCAGGGAACACTGAAGCTTTCTTT
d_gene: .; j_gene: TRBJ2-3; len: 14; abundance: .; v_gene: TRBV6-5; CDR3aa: CASSYLADFGTQYF; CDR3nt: TGTGCCAGCAGTTACCTTGCGGACTTTGGTACGCAGTATTTT
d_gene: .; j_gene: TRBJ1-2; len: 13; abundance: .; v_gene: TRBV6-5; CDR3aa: CASSSRGGYGYTF; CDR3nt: TGTGCCAGCAGTTCGAGGGGCGGCTATGGCTACACCTTC
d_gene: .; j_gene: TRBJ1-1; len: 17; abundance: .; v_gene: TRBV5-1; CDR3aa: CASSTNPAGDWGTEAFF; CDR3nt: TGCGCCAGCAGCACCAACCCAGCGGGGGATTGGGGCACTGAAGCTTTCTTT
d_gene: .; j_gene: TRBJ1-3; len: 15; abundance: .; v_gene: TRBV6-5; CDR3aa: CATRGPSVAGNTIYF; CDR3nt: TGTGCCACCCGAGGACCAAGTGTTGCTGGAAACACCATATATTTT
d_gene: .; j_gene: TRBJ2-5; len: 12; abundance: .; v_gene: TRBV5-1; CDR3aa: CASRGGGETQYF; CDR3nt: TGCGCCAGCCGTGGAGGCGGAGAGACCCAGTACTTC
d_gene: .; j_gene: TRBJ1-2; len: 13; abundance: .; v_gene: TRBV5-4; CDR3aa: CASGEPGNYGYTF; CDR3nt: TGTGCCAGCGGGGAGCCGGGAAACTATGGCTACACCTTC
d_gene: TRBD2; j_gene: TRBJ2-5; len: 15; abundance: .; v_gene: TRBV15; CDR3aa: CATSRDQSGSATQYF; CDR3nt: TGTGCCACCAGCAGAGATCAAAGCGGGAGTGCGACCCAGTACTTC
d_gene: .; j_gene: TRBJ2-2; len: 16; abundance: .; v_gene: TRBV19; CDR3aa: CASSSSTDFHTGELFF; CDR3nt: TGTGCCAGTAGTTCGTCCACGGACTTCCACACCGGGGAGCTGTTTTTT
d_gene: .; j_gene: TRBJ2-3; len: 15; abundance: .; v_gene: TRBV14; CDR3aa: CASSQDLDRSNTQYF; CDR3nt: TGTGCCAGCAGCCAAGATCTAGACAGGTCAAATACGCAGTATTTT
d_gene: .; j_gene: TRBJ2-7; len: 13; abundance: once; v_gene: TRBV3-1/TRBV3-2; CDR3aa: CASSPPGVYEQYF; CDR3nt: TGTGCCAGCAGCCCCCCCGGGGTTTACGAGCAGTACTTC